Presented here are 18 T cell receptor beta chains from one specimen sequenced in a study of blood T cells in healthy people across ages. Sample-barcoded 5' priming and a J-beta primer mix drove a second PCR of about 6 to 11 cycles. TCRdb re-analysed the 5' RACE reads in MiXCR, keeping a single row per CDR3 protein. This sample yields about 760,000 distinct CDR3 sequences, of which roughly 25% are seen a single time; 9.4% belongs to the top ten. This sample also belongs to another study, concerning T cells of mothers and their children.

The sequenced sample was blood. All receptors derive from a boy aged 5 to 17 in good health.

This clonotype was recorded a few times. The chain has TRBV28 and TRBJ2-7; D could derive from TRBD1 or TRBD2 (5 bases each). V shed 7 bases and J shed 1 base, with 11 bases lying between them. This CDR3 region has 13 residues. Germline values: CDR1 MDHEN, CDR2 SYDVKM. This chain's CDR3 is CASIGTASYEQYF. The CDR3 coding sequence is TGTGCCAGCATTGGGACGGCATCCTACGAGCAGTACTTC.

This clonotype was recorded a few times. The CDR3 coding sequence is TGTGCCAGCAGCCCCAAAGGTGGCGAGCAGTACTTC. It is translated as CASSPKGGEQYF. The V call is TRBV7-9, the J call TRBJ2-7; D is uncertain. Germline CDR1 reads SEHNR; CDR2 reads FQNEAQ (reference sequence). The ends were cut back, 5 bases at V and 6 bases at J, with 11 bases in the middle. The CDR3 has 12 residues.

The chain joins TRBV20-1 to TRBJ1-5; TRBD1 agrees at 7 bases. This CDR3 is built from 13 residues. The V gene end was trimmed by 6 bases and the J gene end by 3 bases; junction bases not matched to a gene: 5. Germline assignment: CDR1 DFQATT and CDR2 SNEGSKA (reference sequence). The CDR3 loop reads CSARTGLNQPQHF. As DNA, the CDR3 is TGCAGTGCGCGGACAGGCCTCAATCAGCCCCAGCATTTT.

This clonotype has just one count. Here the CDR3 DNA reads TGCGCCAGCGGGGAGCGGGAACAGCAAGAGACCCAGTACTTC. Its protein product is CASGEREQQETQYF. The rearrangement joins TRBV4-1 to TRBJ2-5; TRBD2 agrees at 7 bases. CDR3 length: 14 residues. Germline V gene data show CDR1 as MGHRA and CDR2 as YSYEKL. V shed 8 bases and J 2 bases; nucleotides not matched to a gene: 8.

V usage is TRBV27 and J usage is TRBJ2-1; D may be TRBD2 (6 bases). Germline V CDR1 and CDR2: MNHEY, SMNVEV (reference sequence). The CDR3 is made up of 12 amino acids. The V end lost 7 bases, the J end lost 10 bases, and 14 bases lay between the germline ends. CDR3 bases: TGTGCCAGCACGCGGGGTAGCGAGGAGCAGTTCTTC. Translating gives CASTRGSEEQFF.

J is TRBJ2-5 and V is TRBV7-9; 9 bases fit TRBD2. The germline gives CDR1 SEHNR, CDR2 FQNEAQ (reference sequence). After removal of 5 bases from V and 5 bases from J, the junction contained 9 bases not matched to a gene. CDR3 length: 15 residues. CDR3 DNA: TGTGCCAGCAGCACCCGCGGGGGGGCGGATGAGACCCAGTACTTC. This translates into CASSTRGGADETQYF.

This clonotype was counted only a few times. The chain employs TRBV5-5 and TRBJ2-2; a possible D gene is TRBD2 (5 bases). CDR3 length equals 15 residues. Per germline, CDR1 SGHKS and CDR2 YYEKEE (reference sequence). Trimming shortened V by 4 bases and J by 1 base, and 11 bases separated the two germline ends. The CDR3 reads CASSHLDWNTGELFF. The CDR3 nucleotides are TGTGCCAGCAGCCATCTGGACTGGAACACCGGGGAGCTGTTTTTT.

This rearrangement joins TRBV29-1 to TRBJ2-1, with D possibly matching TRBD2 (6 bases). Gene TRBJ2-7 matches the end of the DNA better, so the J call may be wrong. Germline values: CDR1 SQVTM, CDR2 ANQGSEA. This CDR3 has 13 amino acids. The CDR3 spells CSVLSGGYNEQYF. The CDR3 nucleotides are TGCAGCGTTCTTAGCGGAGGTTACAATGAGCAGTACTTC.

CDR3 residues: CASGSTSGHYEQYF. In DNA form, the CDR3 reads TGCGCCAGCGGCTCGACTAGCGGACACTACGAGCAGTACTTC. This rearrangement joins TRBV5-1 to TRBJ2-7, with 9 nucleotides matching TRBD2. Trimming cost V 7 bases and J 3 bases; bases outside gene matches: 8. From germline, CDR1 is SGHRS and CDR2 YFSETQ. CDR3 length: 14 residues.

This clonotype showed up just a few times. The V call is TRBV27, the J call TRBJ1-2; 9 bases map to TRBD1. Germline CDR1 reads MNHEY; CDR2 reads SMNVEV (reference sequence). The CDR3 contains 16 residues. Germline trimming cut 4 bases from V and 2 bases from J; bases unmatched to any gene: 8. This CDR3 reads CASSYLGQGTNYGYTF. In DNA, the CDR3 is TGTGCCAGCAGTTACCTGGGACAGGGAACGAACTATGGCTACACCTTC.

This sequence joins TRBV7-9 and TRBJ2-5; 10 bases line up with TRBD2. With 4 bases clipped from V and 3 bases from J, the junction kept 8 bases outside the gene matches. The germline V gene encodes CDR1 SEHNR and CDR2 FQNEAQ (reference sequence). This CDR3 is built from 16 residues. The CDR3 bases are TGTGCCAGCAGCTCCTCTAGCGGGGGAAAAAAAGAGACCCAGTACTTC. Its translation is CASSSSSGGKKETQYF.

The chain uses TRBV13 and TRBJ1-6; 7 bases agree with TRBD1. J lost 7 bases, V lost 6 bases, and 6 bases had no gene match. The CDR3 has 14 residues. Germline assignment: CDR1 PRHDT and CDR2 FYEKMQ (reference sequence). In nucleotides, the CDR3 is TGTGCCAGCAGACCCGACAGGGACAATTCACCCCTCCACTTT. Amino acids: CASRPDRDNSPLHF. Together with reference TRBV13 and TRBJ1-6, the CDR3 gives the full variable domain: AAGVIQSPRHLIKEKRETATLKCYPIPRHDTVYWYQQGPGQDPQFLISFYEKMQSDKGSIPDRFSAQQFSDYHSELNMSSLELGDSALYFCASRPDRDNSPLHFGNGTRLTVT.

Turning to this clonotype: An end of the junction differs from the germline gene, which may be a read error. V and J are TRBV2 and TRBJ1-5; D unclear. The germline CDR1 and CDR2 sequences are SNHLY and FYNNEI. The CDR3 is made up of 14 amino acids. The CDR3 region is CVSSDWYGNQPQHF. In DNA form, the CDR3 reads TGTGTCAGCAGTGATTGGTACGGGAATCAGCCCCAGCATTTT.

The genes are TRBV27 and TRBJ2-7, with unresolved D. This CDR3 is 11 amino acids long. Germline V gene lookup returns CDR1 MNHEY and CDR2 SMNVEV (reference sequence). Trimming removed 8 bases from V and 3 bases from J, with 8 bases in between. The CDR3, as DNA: TGTGCCAGCGGCAACAGCTACGAGCAGTACTTC. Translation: CASGNSYEQYF.

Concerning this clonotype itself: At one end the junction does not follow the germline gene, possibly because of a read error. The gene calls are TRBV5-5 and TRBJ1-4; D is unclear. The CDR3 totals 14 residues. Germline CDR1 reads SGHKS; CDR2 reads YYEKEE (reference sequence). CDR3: CAGSLGQHNEKLFF. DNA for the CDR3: TGTGCCGGCAGCTTGGGTCAGCATAATGAAAAACTGTTTTTT.

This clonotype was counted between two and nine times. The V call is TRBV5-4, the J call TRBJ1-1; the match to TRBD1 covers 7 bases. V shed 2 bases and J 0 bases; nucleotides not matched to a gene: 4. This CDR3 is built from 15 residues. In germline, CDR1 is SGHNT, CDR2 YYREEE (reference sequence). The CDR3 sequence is CASSFWTGMNTEAFF. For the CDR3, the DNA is TGTGCCAGCAGCTTTTGGACAGGAATGAACACTGAAGCTTTCTTT.

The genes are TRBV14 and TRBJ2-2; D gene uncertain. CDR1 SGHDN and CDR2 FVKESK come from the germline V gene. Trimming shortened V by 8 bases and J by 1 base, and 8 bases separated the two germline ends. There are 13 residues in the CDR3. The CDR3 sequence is CASGLGNTGELFF. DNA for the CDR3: TGTGCCAGCGGATTGGGGAACACCGGGGAGCTGTTTTTT.

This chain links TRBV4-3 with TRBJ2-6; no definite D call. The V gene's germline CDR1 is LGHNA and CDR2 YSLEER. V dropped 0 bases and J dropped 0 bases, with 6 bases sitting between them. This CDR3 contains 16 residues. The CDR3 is CASSQDVGSGANVLTF. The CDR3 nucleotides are TGCGCCAGCAGCCAAGATGTCGGCTCTGGGGCCAACGTCCTGACTTTC.